One T cell receptor (beta chain) is described in this entry. These data belong to a study of CD8 T cells in Susac syndrome. Between the trimmed V and J ends, which lost 0 bases and 2 bases, there was a span of 11 bases. CDR1 is MNHEY and CDR2 is SMNVEV in the germline V gene (reference sequence). This CDR3 region has 15 residues. The RNA, 0.5 to 1 ug, was put through reverse transcription using random hexamers. TCRdb reprocessed the immunoSEQ multiplex PCR reads via MiXCR and lists one record per CDR3 protein. The sample contains about 240,000 distinct CDR3 sequences, about 96% of which appear only once.

This sequence was found in a human donor with Susac syndrome. Sequences were obtained from CD4+ T cells from PBMCs. The V call is TRBV27, the J call TRBJ2-7, with D uncertain. The CDR3 region has the DNA TGTGCCAGCAGTTTATCGCGGACCCAGCCCTACGAGCAGTACTTC. It yields the protein CASSLSRTQPYEQYF.